What follows are 9 T cell receptor beta chains derived from one specimen sequenced in a study of T cell changes during pregnancy in multiple sclerosis. This table comes from immunoSEQ multiplex PCR, and its TCRdb copy is limited to in-frame clones, with some not included. The repertoire holds about 110,000 clones, with roughly 90% as singletons. The sequencing used peripheral blood, collected after pregnancy. All receptors come from a female donor with multiple sclerosis, enrolled in a pregnancy study.

The chain couples TRBV5-1 to TRBJ2-3; 9 bases are shared with TRBD2. Germline assignment: CDR1 SGHRS and CDR2 YFSETQ. This CDR3 has 19 residues. The V gene end was trimmed by 3 bases and the J gene end by 2 bases; junction bases not matched to a gene: 16. The CDR3 is CASSSPMAFSGGHTDTQYF. CDR3 coding DNA: TGCGCCAGCAGCTCGCCGATGGCGTTTAGCGGGGGCCACACAGATACGCAGTATTTT.

The CDR3 region is CASTTSAYGAGELFF. CDR3 in DNA: TGTGCCAGCACAACTAGCGCTTATGGGGCCGGGGAGCTGTTTTTT. This chain uses TRBV6-5 with TRBJ2-2; 7 bases align to TRBD2. Germline assignment: CDR1 MNHEY and CDR2 SVGAGI. The length of the CDR3 is 15 residues. V gave up 7 bases and J gave up 6 bases; unmatched junction bases: 11.

The chain carries TRBV4-1 and TRBJ1-2, with 8 positions matching TRBD1. The CDR3 spans 17 residues. CDR1 is MGHRA and CDR2 is YSYEKL in the germline V gene. V lost 1 base, J lost 4 bases, and 11 bases stayed unmatched. This chain's CDR3 is CASSQGQGPNPIYGYTF. The CDR3 DNA reads TGCGCCAGCAGCCAAGGACAGGGGCCCAATCCTATCTATGGCTACACCTTC.

The chain has TRBV27 and TRBJ1-6; D is possibly TRBD1 (6 bases). From germline, CDR1 is MNHEY and CDR2 SMNVEV (reference sequence). V lost 0 bases, J lost 6 bases, and 12 bases lay in between. The CDR3 sequence is 16 residues long. CDR3 region: CASSLSPRGGNSPLHF. CDR3 bases: TGTGCCAGCAGTTTATCTCCCAGGGGTGGTAATTCACCCCTCCACTTT.

The V gene is TRBV6-4, the J gene TRBJ2-2; 8 bases fit TRBD2. Unmatched junction bases numbered 5, after V lost 5 bases and J lost 6 bases. The CDR3 spans 14 residues. The germline CDR1 and CDR2 sequences are MRHNA and SNTAGT. CDR3 DNA sequence: TGTGCCAGCAGTCCCGGGGGGGGAGCCGGGGAGCTGTTTTTT. It specifies CASSPGGGAGELFF.

The chain couples TRBV11-2 to TRBJ2-5, with 7 bases aligning to TRBD1. V shed 1 base, J shed 2 bases, and the junction held 1 base outside the gene matches. The CDR3 runs 14 residues. CDR1 is SGHAT and CDR2 is FQNNGV in the germline V gene. The CDR3 DNA reads TGTGCCAGCAGCTTAGTGGGACAGCAAGAGACCCAGTACTTC. It yields the protein CASSLVGQQETQYF.

This clone was seen a single time. In nucleotides, the CDR3 is TGTGCCAGCAGTGAAGGGGCTAGCGGGGCCCTAGATGAGCAGTTCTTC. Encoded protein: CASSEGASGALDEQFF. The chain has TRBV6-1 and TRBJ2-1; 9 bases are a match to TRBD2. The CDR3 length is 16 residues. Per germline, CDR1 MNHNS and CDR2 SASEGT. The V and J ends lost 1 base and 8 bases, in that order; junction bases with no gene match: 9.

This clone was picked up one time. The genes are TRBV6-5 and TRBJ1-1; D gene ambiguous. The germline V gene encodes CDR1 MNHEY and CDR2 SVGAGI. The CDR3 runs to 14 residues. Between the trimmed V and J ends, which lost 5 bases and 1 base, there was a span of 11 bases. The CDR3 nucleotides read TGTGCCAGCAGTAGTCCTGGGAGGAACACTGAAGCTTTCTTT. Amino acids: CASSSPGRNTEAFF.

The chain is built from TRBV19 and TRBJ2-5, with 7 bases identical to TRBD1. V gave up 1 base and J gave up 3 bases; unmatched junction bases: 8. CDR1 and CDR2 from the germline V gene are LNHDA and SQIVND (reference sequence). CDR3 size: 16 residues. The CDR3 sequence is CASSIGPGTVKETQYF. The CDR3 DNA is TGTGCCAGTAGTATAGGCCCAGGGACAGTAAAAGAGACCCAGTACTTC.